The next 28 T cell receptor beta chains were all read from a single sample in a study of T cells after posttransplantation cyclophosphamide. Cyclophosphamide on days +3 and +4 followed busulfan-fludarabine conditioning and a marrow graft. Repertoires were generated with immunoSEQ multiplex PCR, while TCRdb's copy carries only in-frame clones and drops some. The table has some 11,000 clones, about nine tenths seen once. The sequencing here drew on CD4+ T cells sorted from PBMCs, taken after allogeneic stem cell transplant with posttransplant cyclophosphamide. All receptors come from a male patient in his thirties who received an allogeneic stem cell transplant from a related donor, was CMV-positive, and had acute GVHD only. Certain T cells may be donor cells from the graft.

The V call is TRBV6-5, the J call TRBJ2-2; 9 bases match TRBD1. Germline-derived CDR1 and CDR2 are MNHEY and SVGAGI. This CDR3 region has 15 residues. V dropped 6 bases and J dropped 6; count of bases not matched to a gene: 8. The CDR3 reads CASSLQGATAGELFF. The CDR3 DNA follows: TGTGCCAGCAGCCTACAGGGGGCAACGGCCGGGGAGCTGTTTTTT.

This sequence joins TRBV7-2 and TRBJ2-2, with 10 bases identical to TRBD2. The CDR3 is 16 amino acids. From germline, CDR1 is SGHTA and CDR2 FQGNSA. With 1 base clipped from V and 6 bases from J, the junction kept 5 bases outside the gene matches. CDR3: CASSLGGLAVAGELFF. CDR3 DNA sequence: TGTGCCAGCAGCTTAGGCGGACTAGCGGTAGCCGGGGAGCTGTTTTTT.

The CDR3: CATSGVRGQPQHF. The CDR3 nucleotides read TGTGCCACCAGTGGGGTCCGGGGTCAGCCCCAGCATTTT. The chain carries TRBV15 and TRBJ1-5; no clear D. The CDR3 is 13 residues long. The V and J ends lost 6 bases and 6 bases respectively, with 12 bases between them. Germline CDR1 and CDR2: LNHNV and YYDKDF (reference sequence).

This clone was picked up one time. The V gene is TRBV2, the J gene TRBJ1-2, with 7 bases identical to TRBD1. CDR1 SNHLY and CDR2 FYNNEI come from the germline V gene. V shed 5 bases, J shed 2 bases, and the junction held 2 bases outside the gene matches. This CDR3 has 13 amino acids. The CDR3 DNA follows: TGTGCCAGCAGTATGGACAGGAACTATGGCTACACCTTC. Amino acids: CASSMDRNYGYTF.

CDR3 residues: CASSQLAGGYTGELFF. The CDR3, as DNA: TGTGCCAGCAGCCAGCTAGCGGGGGGTTACACCGGGGAGCTGTTTTTT. The chain combines TRBV7-3 with TRBJ2-2, with 11 nucleotides matching TRBD2. Germline CDR1 SGHTA, CDR2 FQGTGA. The CDR3 spans 16 residues. The V segment lost 5 bases and the J segment 3 bases; nucleotides outside the gene matches: 5.

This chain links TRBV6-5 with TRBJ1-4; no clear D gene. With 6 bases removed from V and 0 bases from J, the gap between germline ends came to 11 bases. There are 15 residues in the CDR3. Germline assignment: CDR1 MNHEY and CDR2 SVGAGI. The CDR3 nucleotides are TGTGCCAGCAGACCGAACAGAGCAACTAATGAAAAACTGTTTTTT. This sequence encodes CASRPNRATNEKLFF.

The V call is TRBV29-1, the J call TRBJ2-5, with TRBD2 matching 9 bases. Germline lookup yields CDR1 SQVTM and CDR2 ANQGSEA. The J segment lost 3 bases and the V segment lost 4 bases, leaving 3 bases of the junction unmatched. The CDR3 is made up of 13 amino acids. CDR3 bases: TGCAGCGTTGTGGTAGCGGGGGAAGAGACCCAGTACTTC. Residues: CSVVVAGEETQYF. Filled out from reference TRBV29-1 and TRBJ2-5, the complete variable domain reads SAVISQKPSRDICQRGTSLTIQCQVDSQVTMMFWYRQQPGQSLTLIATANQGSEATYESGFVIDKFPISRPNLTFSTLTVSNMSPEDSSIYLCSVVVAGEETQYFGPGTRLLVL.

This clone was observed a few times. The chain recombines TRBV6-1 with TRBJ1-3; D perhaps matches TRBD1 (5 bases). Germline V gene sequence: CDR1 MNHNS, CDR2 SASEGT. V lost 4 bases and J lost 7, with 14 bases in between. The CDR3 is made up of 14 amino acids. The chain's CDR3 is CASSGGDHSNTIYF. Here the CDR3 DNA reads TGTGCCAGCAGTGGGGGGGACCACAGCAACACCATATATTTT.

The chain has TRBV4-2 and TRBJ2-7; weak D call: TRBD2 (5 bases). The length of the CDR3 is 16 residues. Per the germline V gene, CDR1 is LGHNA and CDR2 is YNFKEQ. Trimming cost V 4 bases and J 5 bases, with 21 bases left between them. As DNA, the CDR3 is TGTGCCAGCAGCCCATCCGAGACTACCTTTGGCGACGAGCAGTACTTC. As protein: CASSPSETTFGDEQYF.

CDR3: CASSQSPLSSYEQYF. CDR3 bases: TGTGCCAGCAGCCAATCCCCACTGAGCTCCTACGAGCAGTACTTC. The chain employs TRBV27 and TRBJ2-7, with D unresolved. The CDR3 is 15 amino acids. Trimming cost V 6 bases and J 0 bases, with 15 bases left between them. In germline, CDR1 is MNHEY, CDR2 SMNVEV (reference sequence).

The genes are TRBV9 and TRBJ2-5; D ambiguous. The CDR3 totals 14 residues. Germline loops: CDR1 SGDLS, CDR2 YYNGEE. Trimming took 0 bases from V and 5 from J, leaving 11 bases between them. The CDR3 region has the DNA TGTGCCAGCAGCGTAGGAGGAGCTCTGGAGACCCAGTACTTC. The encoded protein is CASSVGGALETQYF.

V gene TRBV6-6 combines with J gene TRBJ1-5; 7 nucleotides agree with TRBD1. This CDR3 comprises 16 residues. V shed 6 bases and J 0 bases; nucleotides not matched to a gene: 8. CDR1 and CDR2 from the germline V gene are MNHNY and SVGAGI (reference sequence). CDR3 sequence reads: CASRPTGSYSNQPQHF. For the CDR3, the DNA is TGTGCCAGCAGGCCGACAGGGTCCTATAGCAATCAGCCCCAGCATTTT.

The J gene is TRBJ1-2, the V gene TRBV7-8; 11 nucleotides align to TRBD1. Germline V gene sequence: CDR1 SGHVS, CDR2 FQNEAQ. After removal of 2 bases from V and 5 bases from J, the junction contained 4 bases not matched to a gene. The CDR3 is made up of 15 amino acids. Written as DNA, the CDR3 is TGTGCCAGCAGCTTAAGGGACAGGGGGGGATATGGCTACACCTTC. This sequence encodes CASSLRDRGGYGYTF.

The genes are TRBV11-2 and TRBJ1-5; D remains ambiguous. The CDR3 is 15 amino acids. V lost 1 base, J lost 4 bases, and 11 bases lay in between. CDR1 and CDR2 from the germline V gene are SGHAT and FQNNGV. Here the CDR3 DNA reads TGTGCCAGCAGCTTAGGGGTGCCGGGGAATCAGCCCCAGCATTTT. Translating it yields CASSLGVPGNQPQHF.

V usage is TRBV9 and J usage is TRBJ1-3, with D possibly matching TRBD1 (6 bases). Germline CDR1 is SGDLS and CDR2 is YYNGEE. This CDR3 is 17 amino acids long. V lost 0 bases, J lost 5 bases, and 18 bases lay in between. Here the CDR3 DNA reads TGTGCCAGCAGCGTAGTGGTTTGGGACAAGGACAGAAACACCATATATTTT. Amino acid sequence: CASSVVVWDKDRNTIYF.

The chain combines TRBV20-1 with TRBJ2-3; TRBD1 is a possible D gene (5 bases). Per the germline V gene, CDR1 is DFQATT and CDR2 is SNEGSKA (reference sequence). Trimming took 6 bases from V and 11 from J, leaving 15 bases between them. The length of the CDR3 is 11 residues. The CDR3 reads CSAPSQVVQYF. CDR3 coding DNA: TGCAGTGCCCCTTCACAGGTCGTGCAGTATTTT.

The CDR3 DNA reads as TGTGCCAGCGGACAGGGGTATACTGAAGCTTTCTTT. Its protein is CASGQGYTEAFF. This chain links TRBV5-5 with TRBJ1-1, with 9 bases matching TRBD1. The CDR3 spans 12 residues. The V gene end was trimmed by 7 bases and the J gene end by 5 bases; junction bases not matched to a gene: 3. Germline CDR1 and CDR2: SGHKS and YYEKEE (reference sequence).

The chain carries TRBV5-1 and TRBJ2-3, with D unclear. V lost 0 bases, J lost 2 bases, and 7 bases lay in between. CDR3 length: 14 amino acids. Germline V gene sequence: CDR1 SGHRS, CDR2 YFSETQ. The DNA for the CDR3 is TGCGCCAGCAGCTTGGAACTACTCACAGATACGCAGTATTTT. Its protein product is CASSLELLTDTQYF.

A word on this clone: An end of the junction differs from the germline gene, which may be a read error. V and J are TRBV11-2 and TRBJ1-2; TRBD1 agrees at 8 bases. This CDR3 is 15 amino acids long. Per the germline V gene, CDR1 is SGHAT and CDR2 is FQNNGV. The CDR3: CASSLGGQGASGYTF. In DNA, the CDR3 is TGTGCCAGCAGTTTAGGGGGGCAGGGGGCATCTGGCTACACCTTC.

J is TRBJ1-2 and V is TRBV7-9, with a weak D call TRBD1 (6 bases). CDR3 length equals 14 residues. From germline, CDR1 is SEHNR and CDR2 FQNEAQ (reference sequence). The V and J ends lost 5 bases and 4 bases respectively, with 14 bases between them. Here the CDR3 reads CASSPEGGSYGYTF. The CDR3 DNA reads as TGTGCCAGCAGCCCCGAGGGGGGGAGCTATGGCTACACCTTC.

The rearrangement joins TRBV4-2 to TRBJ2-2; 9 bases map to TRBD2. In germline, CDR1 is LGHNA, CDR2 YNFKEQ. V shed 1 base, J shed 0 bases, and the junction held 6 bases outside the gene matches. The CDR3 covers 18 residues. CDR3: CASSQVGAGGSNTGELFF. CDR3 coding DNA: TGTGCCAGCAGCCAAGTCGGAGCGGGGGGTTCGAACACCGGGGAGCTGTTTTTT.

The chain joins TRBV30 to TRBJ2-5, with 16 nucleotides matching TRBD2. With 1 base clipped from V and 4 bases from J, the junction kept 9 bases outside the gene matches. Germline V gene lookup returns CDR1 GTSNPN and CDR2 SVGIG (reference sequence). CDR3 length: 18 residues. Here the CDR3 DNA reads TGTGCCTGGAGTGCCACCGGGACTAGCGGGGGGGCTGGAGAGACCCAGTACTTC. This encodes CAWSATGTSGGAGETQYF. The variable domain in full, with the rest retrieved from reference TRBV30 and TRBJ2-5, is SQTIHQWPATLVQPVGSPLSLECTVEGTSNPNLYWYRQAAGRGLQLLFYSVGIGQISSEVPQNLSASRPQDRQFILSSKKLLLSDSGFYLCAWSATGTSGGAGETQYFGPGTRLLVL.

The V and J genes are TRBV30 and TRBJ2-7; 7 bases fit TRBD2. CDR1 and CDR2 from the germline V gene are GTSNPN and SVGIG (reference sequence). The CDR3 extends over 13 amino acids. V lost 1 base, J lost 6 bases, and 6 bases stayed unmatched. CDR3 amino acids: CAWSARLAGEQYF. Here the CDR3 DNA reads TGTGCCTGGAGTGCAAGACTAGCCGGCGAGCAGTACTTC.

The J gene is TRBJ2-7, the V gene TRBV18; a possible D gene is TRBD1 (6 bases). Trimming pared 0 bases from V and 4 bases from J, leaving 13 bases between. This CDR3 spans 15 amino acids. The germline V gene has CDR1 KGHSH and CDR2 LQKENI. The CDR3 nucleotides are TGTGCCAGCTCACCACCGGTACAGGGCCAATACGAGCAGTACTTC. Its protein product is CASSPPVQGQYEQYF.

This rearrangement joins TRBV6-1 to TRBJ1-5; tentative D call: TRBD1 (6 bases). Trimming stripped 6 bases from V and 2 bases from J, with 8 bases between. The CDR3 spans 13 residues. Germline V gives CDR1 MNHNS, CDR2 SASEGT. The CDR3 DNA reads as TGTGCCAGCAGGAACAGGGGCAATCAGCCCCAGCATTTT. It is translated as CASRNRGNQPQHF.

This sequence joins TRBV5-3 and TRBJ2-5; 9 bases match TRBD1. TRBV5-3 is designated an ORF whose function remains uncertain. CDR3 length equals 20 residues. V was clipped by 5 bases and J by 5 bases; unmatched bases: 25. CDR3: CARSSHRDRVISASGETQYF. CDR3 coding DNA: TGTGCCAGAAGTTCCCACCGGGACAGGGTGATTTCGGCTTCCGGGGAGACCCAGTACTTC.

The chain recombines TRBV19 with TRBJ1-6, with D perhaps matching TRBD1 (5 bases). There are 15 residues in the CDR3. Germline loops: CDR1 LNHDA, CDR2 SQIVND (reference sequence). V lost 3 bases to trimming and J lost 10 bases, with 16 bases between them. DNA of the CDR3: TGTGCCAGTAGTATGGGATTCAGGGATGACTCACCCCTCCACTTT. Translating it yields CASSMGFRDDSPLHF.

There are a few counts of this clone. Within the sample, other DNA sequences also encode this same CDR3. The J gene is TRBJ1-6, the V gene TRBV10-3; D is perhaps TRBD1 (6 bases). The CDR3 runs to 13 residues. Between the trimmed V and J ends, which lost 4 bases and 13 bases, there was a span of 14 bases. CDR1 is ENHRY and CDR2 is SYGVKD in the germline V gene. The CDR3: CAISVGANSPLHF. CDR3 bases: TGTGCCATCAGTGTGGGGGCGAACTCCCCCCTCCACTTT.